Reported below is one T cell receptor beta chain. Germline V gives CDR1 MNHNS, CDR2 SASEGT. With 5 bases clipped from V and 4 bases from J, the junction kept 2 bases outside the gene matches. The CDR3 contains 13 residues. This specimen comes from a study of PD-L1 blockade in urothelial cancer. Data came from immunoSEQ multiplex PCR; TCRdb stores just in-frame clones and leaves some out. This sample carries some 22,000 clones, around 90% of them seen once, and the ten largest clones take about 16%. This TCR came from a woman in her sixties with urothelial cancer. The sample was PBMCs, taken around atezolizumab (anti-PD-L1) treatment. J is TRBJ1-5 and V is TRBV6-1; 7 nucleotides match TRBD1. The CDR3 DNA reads TGTGCCAGCAGTCGACAGGGAAATCAGCCCCAGCATTTT. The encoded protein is CASSRQGNQPQHF.